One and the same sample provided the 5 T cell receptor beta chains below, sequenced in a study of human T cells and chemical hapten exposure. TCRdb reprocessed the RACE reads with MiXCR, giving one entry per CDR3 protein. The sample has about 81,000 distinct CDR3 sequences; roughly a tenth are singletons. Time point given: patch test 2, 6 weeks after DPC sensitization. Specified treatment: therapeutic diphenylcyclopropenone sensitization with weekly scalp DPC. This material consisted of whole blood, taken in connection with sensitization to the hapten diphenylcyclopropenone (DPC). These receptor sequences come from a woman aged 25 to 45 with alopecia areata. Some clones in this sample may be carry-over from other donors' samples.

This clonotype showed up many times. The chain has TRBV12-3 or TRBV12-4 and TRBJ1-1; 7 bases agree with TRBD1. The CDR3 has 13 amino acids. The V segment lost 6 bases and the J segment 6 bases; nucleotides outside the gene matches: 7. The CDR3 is CASRAGTDSEAFF. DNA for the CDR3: TGTGCCAGCAGAGCCGGGACAGACTCTGAAGCTTTCTTT.

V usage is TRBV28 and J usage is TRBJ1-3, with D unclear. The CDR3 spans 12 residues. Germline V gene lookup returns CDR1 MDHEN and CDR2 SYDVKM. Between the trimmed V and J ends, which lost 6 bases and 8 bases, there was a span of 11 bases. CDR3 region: CASSPRAHTIYF. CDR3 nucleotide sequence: TGTGCCAGCAGCCCAAGAGCCCACACCATATATTTT.

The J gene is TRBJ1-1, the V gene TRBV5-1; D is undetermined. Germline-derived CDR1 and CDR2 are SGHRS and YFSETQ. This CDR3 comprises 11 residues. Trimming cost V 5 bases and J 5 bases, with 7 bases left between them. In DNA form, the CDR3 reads TGCGCCAGCAGGTCGGTAACTGAAGCTTTCTTT. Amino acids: CASRSVTEAFF.

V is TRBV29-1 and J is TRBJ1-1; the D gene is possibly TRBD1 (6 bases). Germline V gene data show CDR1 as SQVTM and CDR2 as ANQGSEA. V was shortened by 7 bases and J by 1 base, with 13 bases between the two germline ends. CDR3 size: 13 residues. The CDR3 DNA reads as TGCAGCGCCGAACGACAGGCGAACACTGAAGCTTTCTTT. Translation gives CSAERQANTEAFF.

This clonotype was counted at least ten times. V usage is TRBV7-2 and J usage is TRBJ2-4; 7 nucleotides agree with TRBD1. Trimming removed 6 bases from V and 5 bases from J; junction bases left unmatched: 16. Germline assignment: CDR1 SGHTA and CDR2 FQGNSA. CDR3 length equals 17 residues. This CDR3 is CASSPVVFGQGENIQYF. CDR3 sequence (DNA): TGTGCCAGCAGTCCGGTTGTTTTTGGGCAGGGGGAAAACATTCAGTACTTC.